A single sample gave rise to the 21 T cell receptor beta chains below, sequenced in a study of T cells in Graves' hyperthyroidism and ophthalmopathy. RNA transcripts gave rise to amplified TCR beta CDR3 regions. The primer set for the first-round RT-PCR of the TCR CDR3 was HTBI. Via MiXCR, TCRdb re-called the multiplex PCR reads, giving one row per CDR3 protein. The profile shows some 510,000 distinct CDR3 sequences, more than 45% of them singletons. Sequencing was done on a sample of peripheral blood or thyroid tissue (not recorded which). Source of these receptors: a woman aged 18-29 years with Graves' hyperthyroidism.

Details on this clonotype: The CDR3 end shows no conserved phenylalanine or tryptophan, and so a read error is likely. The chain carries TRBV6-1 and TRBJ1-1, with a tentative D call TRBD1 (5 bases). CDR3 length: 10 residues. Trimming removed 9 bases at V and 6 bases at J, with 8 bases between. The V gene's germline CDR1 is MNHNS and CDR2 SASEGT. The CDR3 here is CASGGSEAFL. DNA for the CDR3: TGTGCCAGTGGGGGGTCTGAAGCTTTCCTT.

CDR3 sequence reads: CATSRDDGTEAFF. The CDR3 DNA sequence: TGTGCCACCTCCAGGGACGACGGGACCGAAGCTTTCTTT. The chain joins TRBV24-1 to TRBJ1-1, with D possibly TRBD1 on 5 matching bases. The CDR3 sequence is 13 residues long. V was clipped by 9 bases and J by 8 bases, with 18 bases between them. Germline-derived CDR1 and CDR2 are KGHDR and SFDVKD.

CDR3 residues: CSASTYRSNEKLFF. For the CDR3, the DNA is TGCAGCGCCAGCACCTACAGGAGTAATGAAAAACTGTTTTTT. The V call is TRBV29-1, the J call TRBJ1-4; D is perhaps TRBD1 (5 bases). CDR1 SQVTM and CDR2 ANQGSEA come from the germline V gene. V shed 7 bases and J shed 4 bases, with 16 bases lying between them. The CDR3 extends over 14 amino acids.

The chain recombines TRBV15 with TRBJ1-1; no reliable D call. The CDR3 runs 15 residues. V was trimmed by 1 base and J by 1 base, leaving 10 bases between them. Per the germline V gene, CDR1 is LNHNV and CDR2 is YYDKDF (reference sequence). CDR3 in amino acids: CATSRATRTNTEAFF. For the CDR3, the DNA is TGTGCCACCAGCAGAGCCACCAGGACGAACACTGAAGCTTTCTTT.

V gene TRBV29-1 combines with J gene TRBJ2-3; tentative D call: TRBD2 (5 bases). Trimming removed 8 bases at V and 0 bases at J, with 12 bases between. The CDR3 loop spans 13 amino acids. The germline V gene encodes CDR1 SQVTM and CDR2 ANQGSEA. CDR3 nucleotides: TGCAGCCTCACAGAGCGGAGCACAGATACGCAGTATTTT. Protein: CSLTERSTDTQYF.

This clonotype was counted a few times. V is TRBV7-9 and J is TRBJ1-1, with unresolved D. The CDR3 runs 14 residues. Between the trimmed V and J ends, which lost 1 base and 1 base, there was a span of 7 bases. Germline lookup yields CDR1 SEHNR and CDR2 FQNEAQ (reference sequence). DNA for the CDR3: TGTGCCAGCAGCTTAGTCGGGCAGAACACTGAAGCTTTCTTT. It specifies CASSLVGQNTEAFF. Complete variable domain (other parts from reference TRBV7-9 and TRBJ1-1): DTGVSQNPRHKITKRGQNVTFRCDPISEHNRLYWYRQTLGQGPEFLTYFQNEAQLEKSRLLSDRFSAERPKGSFSTLEIQRTEQGDSAMYLCASSLVGQNTEAFFGQGTRLTVV.

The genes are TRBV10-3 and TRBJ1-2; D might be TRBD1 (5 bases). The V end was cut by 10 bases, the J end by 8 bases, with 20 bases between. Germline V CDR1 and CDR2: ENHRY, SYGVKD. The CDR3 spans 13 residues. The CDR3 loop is CASQPLDSRGYTF. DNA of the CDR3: TGTGCCAGCCAACCTCTTGACAGCCGAGGCTACACCTTC.

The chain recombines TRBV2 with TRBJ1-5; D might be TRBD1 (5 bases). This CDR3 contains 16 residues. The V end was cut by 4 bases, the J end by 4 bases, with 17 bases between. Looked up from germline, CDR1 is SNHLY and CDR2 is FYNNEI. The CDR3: CASSVLFVGANQPQHF. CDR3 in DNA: TGTGCCAGCAGTGTCCTCTTCGTTGGGGCTAATCAGCCCCAGCATTTT.

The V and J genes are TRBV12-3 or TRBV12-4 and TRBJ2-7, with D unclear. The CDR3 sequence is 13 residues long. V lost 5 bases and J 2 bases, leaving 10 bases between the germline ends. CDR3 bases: TGTGCCAGCAGTCTAACAATTCCCTACGAGCAGTACTTC. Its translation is CASSLTIPYEQYF.

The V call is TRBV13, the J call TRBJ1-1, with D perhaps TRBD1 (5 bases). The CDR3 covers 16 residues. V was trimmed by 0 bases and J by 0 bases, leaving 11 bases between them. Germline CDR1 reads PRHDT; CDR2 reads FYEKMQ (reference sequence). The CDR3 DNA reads TGTGCCAGCAGCTTAGGCCTGGGGGGAGTGAACACTGAAGCTTTCTTT. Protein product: CASSLGLGGVNTEAFF.

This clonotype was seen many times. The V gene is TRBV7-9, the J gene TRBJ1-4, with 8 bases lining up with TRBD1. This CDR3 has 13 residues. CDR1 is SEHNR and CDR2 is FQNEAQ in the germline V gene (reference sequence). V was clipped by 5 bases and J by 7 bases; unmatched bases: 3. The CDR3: CASSLGQGEKLFF. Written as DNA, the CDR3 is TGTGCCAGCAGCCTCGGACAGGGTGAAAAACTGTTTTTT.

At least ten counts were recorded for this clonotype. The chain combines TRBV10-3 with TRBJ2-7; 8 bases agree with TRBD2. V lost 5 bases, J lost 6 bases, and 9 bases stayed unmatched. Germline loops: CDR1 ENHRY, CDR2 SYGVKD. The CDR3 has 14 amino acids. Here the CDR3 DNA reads TGTGCCATCAGTAGGACCGGGACTAGGGGCGAGCAGTACTTC. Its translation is CAISRTGTRGEQYF.

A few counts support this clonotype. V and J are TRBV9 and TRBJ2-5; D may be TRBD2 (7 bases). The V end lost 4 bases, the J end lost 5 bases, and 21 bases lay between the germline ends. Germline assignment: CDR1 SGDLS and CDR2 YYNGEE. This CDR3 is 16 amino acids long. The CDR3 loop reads CASSLPRGAGDETQYF. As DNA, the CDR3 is TGTGCCAGCAGCCTCCCCCGGGGGGCGGGAGACGAGACCCAGTACTTC.

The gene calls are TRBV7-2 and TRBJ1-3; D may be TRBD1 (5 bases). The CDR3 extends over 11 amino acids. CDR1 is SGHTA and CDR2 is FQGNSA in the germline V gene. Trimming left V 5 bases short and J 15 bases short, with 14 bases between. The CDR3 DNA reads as TGTGCCAGCAGCCCCCGGACACCCGCATATTTT. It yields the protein CASSPRTPAYF.

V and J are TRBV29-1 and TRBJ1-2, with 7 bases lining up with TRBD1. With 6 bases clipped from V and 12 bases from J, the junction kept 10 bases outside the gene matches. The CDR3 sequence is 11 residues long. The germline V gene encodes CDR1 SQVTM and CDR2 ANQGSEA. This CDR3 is CSVLARGTNTF. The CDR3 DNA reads TGCAGCGTCCTCGCCAGGGGGACTAACACCTTC.

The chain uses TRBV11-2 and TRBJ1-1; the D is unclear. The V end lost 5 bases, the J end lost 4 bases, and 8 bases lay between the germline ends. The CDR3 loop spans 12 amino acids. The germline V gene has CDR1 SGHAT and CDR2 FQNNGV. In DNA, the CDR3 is TGTGCCAGCAGCGTTCTCCTCACTGAAGCTTTCTTT. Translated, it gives CASSVLLTEAFF.

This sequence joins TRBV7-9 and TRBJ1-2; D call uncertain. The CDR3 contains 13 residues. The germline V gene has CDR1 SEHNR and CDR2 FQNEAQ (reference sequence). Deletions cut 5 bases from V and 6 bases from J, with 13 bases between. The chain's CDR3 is CASSLENTDGYTF. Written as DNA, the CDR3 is TGTGCCAGCAGCCTAGAGAACACCGATGGCTACACCTTC.

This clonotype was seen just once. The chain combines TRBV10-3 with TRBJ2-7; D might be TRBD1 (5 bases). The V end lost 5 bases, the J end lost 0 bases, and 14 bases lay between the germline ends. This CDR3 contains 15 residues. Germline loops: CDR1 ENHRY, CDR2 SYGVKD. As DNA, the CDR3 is TGTGCCATCAGTAGGGCAGGGCAATTCTCCTACGAGCAGTACTTC. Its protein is CAISRAGQFSYEQYF.

CDR3 sequence (DNA): TGCAGTGCTAGGGAGGAGGGGGAGGGCTACACCGGGGAGCTGTTTTTT. Translated: CSAREEGEGYTGELFF. The chain employs TRBV20-1 and TRBJ2-2, with D perhaps matching TRBD2 (7 bases). CDR1 is DFQATT, CDR2 SNEGSKA, per germline (reference sequence). CDR3 length: 16 residues. With 3 bases removed from V and 3 bases from J, the gap between germline ends came to 17 bases.

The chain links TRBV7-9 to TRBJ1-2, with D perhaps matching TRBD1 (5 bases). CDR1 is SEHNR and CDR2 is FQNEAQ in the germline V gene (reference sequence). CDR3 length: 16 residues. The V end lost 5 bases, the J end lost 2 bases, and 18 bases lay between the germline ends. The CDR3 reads CASSPAAGSSNYGYTF. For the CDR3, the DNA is TGTGCCAGCAGCCCTGCTGCAGGGAGTAGCAACTATGGCTACACCTTC.

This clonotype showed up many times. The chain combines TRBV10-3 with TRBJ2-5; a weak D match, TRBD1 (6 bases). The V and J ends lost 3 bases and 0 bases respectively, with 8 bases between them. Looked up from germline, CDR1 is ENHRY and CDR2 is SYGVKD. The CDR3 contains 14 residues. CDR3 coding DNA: TGTGCCATCAGTGATAGGACAGACCAAGAGACCCAGTACTTC. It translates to CAISDRTDQETQYF.